The 30 T cell receptor beta chains listed next were all sequenced from one sample in a study of T-cell memory formation after mild COVID-19. MiXCR was run by TCRdb on the 5' RACE reads, yielding one entry per CDR3 protein. The table lists under 300,000 distinct CDR3 sequences, 15% to 20% of them singletons. Sequenced input: PBMCs or a T cell subset sorted from them (not recorded which). These receptor sequences come from a man aged 18-30 years who had mild COVID-19 (a few samples of this study predate the infection). Cell type and time point are not known.

Only a few counts were recorded for this clonotype. The rearrangement joins TRBV28 to TRBJ1-1, with unresolved D. The CDR3 is 14 amino acids. Trimming removed 3 bases at V and 5 bases at J, with 13 bases between. Germline V gene data show CDR1 as MDHEN and CDR2 as SYDVKM. The CDR3, as DNA: TGTGCCAGCAGTTTCCGTCTGGATCTAACTGAAGCTTTCTTT. As protein: CASSFRLDLTEAFF.

This clonotype was observed a few times. The chain uses TRBV16 and TRBJ1-3, with 10 bases that match TRBD1. The V segment lost 4 bases and the J segment 2 bases; nucleotides outside the gene matches: 5. Germline V gives CDR1 KGHSY, CDR2 FQNENV. CDR3 length: 16 amino acids. The CDR3 loop is CASSRDRGAPGNTIYF. CDR3 nucleotide sequence: TGTGCCAGCAGCCGGGACAGGGGAGCACCTGGAAACACCATATATTTT. Looking up the rest from reference TRBV16 and TRBJ1-3 gives the full variable domain: GEEVAQTPKHLVRGEGQKAKLYCAPIKGHSYVFWYQQVLKNEFKFLISFQNENVFDETGMPKERFSAKCLPNSPCSLEIQATKLEDSAVYFCASSRDRGAPGNTIYFGEGSWLTVV.

The chain recombines TRBV7-3 with TRBJ1-1, with 7 bases identical to TRBD1. The junction had 5 bases not matched to a gene; V was cut back by 4 bases and J by 9 bases. The CDR3 loop spans 12 amino acids. Looked up from germline, CDR1 is SGHTA and CDR2 is FQGTGA. The CDR3 region is CASSSPGGQAFF. The CDR3 coding sequence is TGTGCCAGCAGCTCCCCAGGGGGGCAAGCTTTCTTT.

This clonotype came up a few times. This chain joins TRBV4-1 and TRBJ1-6; 7 bases match TRBD1. V was pared by 2 bases and J by 9 bases, with 10 bases of the junction left unmatched. Germline CDR1 and CDR2: MGHRA and YSYEKL. This CDR3 has 16 residues. CDR3 nucleotide sequence: TGCGCCAGCAGCCAATCGAACAGGGGAGTTGGTTCACCCCTCCACTTT. Protein: CASSQSNRGVGSPLHF.

The chain links TRBV7-8 to TRBJ1-2; D perhaps matches TRBD1 (6 bases). Germline CDR1 reads SGHVS; CDR2 reads FQNEAQ. The V and J ends lost 1 base and 4 bases respectively, with 19 bases between them. This CDR3 is 17 amino acids long. The CDR3 nucleotides are TGTGCCAGCAGCTTAGGTGCAGGGGAGGGGAGCCGCTATGGCTACACCTTC. This codes for CASSLGAGEGSRYGYTF.

This clonotype was recorded a few times. This chain uses TRBV5-5 with TRBJ2-3, with 8 bases that match TRBD2. Trimming removed 5 bases from V and 2 bases from J; junction bases left unmatched: 10. This CDR3 spans 16 amino acids. Germline V gene lookup returns CDR1 SGHKS and CDR2 YYEKEE (reference sequence). As DNA, the CDR3 is TGTGCCAGCAGTTCCAGGACTAGCAGCCCCACAGATACGCAGTATTTT. Residues: CASSSRTSSPTDTQYF.

The V gene is TRBV5-6, the J gene TRBJ1-1, with D possibly being TRBD1 (6 bases). V lost 4 bases and J 4 bases, leaving 17 bases between the germline ends. The germline gives CDR1 SGHDT, CDR2 YYEEEE. This CDR3 spans 15 amino acids. The CDR3 loop reads CASSPDWAGVTEAFF. For the CDR3, the DNA is TGTGCCAGCAGCCCAGATTGGGCAGGGGTCACTGAAGCTTTCTTT.

The CDR3 DNA is TGTGCCAGCAGTTTTCCTCTGGGGGACAGCTCCTACGAGCAGTACTTC. It translates to CASSFPLGDSSYEQYF. J is TRBJ2-7 and V is TRBV6-2 or TRBV6-3; 7 positions agree with TRBD1. With 4 bases clipped from V and 0 bases from J, the junction kept 9 bases outside the gene matches. This CDR3 has 16 residues. Germline assignment: CDR1 MNHEY and CDR2 SVGEGT.

This sequence joins TRBV27 and TRBJ1-5; D is unclear. Germline CDR1 reads MNHEY; CDR2 reads SMNVEV (reference sequence). The CDR3 contains 13 residues. V lost 8 bases and J 0 bases, leaving 8 bases between the germline ends. CDR3 residues: CASGRGSNQPQHF. In nucleotides, the CDR3 is TGTGCCAGCGGGCGAGGTAGCAATCAGCCCCAGCATTTT.

The chain carries TRBV7-6 and TRBJ2-7; TRBD1 aligns across 7 bases. The CDR3 loop spans 15 amino acids. Germline V gene data show CDR1 as SGHVS and CDR2 as FNYEAQ. V trimming: 1 base; J trimming: 0 bases; junction bases outside the gene matches: 3. The CDR3 spells CASSLETGSSYEQYF. The DNA for the CDR3 is TGTGCCAGCAGCTTAGAGACAGGGAGCTCCTACGAGCAGTACTTC. Together with reference TRBV7-6 and TRBJ2-7, the CDR3 gives the full variable domain: GAGVSQSPRYKVTKRGQDVALRCDPISGHVSLYWYRQALGQGPEFLTYFNYEAQQDKSGLPNDRFSAERPEGSISTLTIQRTEQRDSAMYRCASSLETGSSYEQYFGPGTRLTVT.

The V call is TRBV3-1, the J call TRBJ1-3; D perhaps matches TRBD1 (6 bases). Deletions cut 2 bases from V and 0 bases from J, with 11 bases between. In germline, CDR1 is LGHDT, CDR2 YNNKEL (reference sequence). This CDR3 region has 16 residues. As DNA, the CDR3 is TGTGCCAGCAGCCAACTACCCAGGGGCTCTGGAAACACCATATATTTT. Protein product: CASSQLPRGSGNTIYF.

This clonotype was counted once. The chain recombines TRBV4-3 with TRBJ2-2; D remains unclear. The V gene's germline CDR1 is LGHNA and CDR2 YSLEER. Deletions cut 4 bases from V and 6 bases from J, with 6 bases between. The CDR3 runs 12 residues. The CDR3 DNA reads TGCGCCAGCAGCCCCTCGCCCGGGGAGCTGTTTTTT. Its translation: CASSPSPGELFF.

This clonotype was seen only a few times. Relative to the germline gene, one junction end is altered; a read error may explain this. This chain joins TRBV9 and TRBJ1-3, with no clear D. This CDR3 comprises 13 residues. Per germline, CDR1 SGDLS and CDR2 YYNGEE. This CDR3 is CASSANAGNTIYF. DNA of the CDR3: TGTGCCAGCAGCGCAAACGCTGGCAACACCATATATTTT.

This clonotype has more than one count but fewer than ten. This chain joins TRBV7-2 and TRBJ1-2; tentative D call: TRBD1 (6 bases). The V gene lost 4 bases and the J gene lost 6 bases, with 15 bases spanning the gap. This CDR3 region has 14 residues. Germline CDR1 and CDR2: SGHTA and FQGNSA. The CDR3 sequence: CASSSLQGRHGYTF. The CDR3 DNA sequence: TGTGCCAGCAGCTCTTTACAGGGACGGCATGGCTACACCTTC.

With respect to this clonotype: One end of the junction is discordant with germline, which a read error may explain. The chain has TRBV7-2 and TRBJ2-5; D gene unclear. The length of the CDR3 is 16 residues. Germline loops: CDR1 SGHTA, CDR2 FQGNSA. CDR3 amino acids: CSSSYRLFQSQETQYF. The CDR3 region has the DNA TGTTCCAGCAGCTACCGCTTGTTTCAATCTCAAGAGACCCAGTACTTC.

This clonotype was observed many times. CDR3 loop: CASSSRRPDTQYF. For the CDR3, the DNA is TGTGCCAGCAGCTCCCGGCGGCCAGATACGCAGTATTTT. V usage is TRBV7-3 and J usage is TRBJ2-3; D uncertain. This CDR3 region has 13 residues. Trimming took off 4 bases at V and 4 bases at J, with 9 bases between the two ends. The V gene's germline CDR1 is SGHTA and CDR2 FQGTGA.

V is TRBV18 and J is TRBJ1-1, with D possibly being TRBD1 (5 bases). The CDR3 consists of 15 residues. The ends were cut back, 3 bases at V and 11 bases at J, with 22 bases in the middle. CDR1 KGHSH and CDR2 LQKENI come from the germline V gene. CDR3 residues: CASSPWDPPLAQAFF. CDR3 nucleotide sequence: TGTGCCAGCTCACCGTGGGACCCACCGCTAGCTCAGGCTTTCTTT.

This clonotype was recorded a few times. The V gene is TRBV2, the J gene TRBJ2-5, with TRBD1 matching 8 bases. The CDR3 length is 13 residues. The junction had 9 bases not matched to a gene; V was cut back by 4 bases and J by 11 bases. Looked up from germline, CDR1 is SNHLY and CDR2 is FYNNEI. CDR3 region: CASSVWDRNSQYF. Here the CDR3 DNA reads TGTGCCAGCAGTGTTTGGGACAGGAACAGTCAGTACTTC.

This chain connects TRBV7-9 to TRBJ2-3, with D perhaps being TRBD1 or TRBD2 (6 bases each). The CDR3 is 16 residues long. V was pared by 5 bases and J by 0 bases, with 15 bases between. Germline CDR1 reads SEHNR; CDR2 reads FQNEAQ (reference sequence). The CDR3 sequence is CASSPGGGASTDTQYF. The DNA for the CDR3 is TGTGCCAGCAGCCCCGGGGGCGGGGCCAGCACAGATACGCAGTATTTT. Full variable domain (remainder filled in from reference TRBV7-9 and TRBJ2-3): DTGVSQNPRHKITKRGQNVTFRCDPISEHNRLYWYRQTLGQGPEFLTYFQNEAQLEKSRLLSDRFSAERPKGSFSTLEIQRTEQGDSAMYLCASSPGGGASTDTQYFGPGTRLTVL.

This clonotype was seen ten or more times. The CDR3: CSASLSGGYNTGELFF. The DNA of the CDR3 is TGCAGTGCATCCCTTAGCGGGGGTTATAACACCGGGGAGCTGTTTTTT. V is TRBV20-1 and J is TRBJ2-2; TRBD2 matches 9 bases. The CDR3 covers 16 residues. Germline CDR1 DFQATT, CDR2 SNEGSKA (reference sequence). The trim removed 6 bases at V and 2 bases at J, leaving 10 bases unmatched.

This clonotype occurred many times. The chain employs TRBV5-4 and TRBJ2-7; no definite D call. Germline loops: CDR1 SGHNT, CDR2 YYREEE (reference sequence). The CDR3 has 13 residues. The germline V and J ends were trimmed by 3 bases and 3 bases, with 10 bases remaining between them. Here the CDR3 reads CASSSEASYEQYV. The CDR3 nucleotides are TGTGCCAGCAGCTCTGAGGCTAGCTACGAGCAGTACGTC.

This clonotype was counted ten times or more. This rearrangement joins TRBV3-1 to TRBJ1-2; D is ambiguous. CDR1 is LGHDT, CDR2 YNNKEL, per germline (reference sequence). The V gene lost 5 bases and the J gene lost 2 bases, with 3 bases spanning the gap. The CDR3 extends over 11 amino acids. The CDR3 region has the DNA TGTGCCAGCAGCTCCAACTATGGCTACACCTTC. Translated, it gives CASSSNYGYTF.

This clonotype was recorded a few times. CDR3 in DNA: TGCGCCAGCAGCCAAGAGAGGCAGAGGGGGCATGGCTACACCTTC. This encodes CASSQERQRGHGYTF. J is TRBJ1-2 and V is TRBV4-3; 7 bases fit TRBD1. CDR1 LGHNA and CDR2 YSLEER come from the germline V gene. The CDR3 extends over 15 amino acids. V dropped 0 bases and J dropped 6; count of bases not matched to a gene: 7.

Regarding this clonotype: Because it lacks the conserved phenylalanine or tryptophan at the end, this CDR3 is likely a read error. The J gene is TRBJ2-5, the V gene TRBV7-2; tentatively, D is TRBD1 (5 bases). V was trimmed by 5 bases and J by 1 base, leaving 11 bases between them. CDR3 length: 14 amino acids. The germline gives CDR1 SGHTA, CDR2 FQGNSA. The CDR3 bases are TGTGCCAGCAGCGCAGGCAGGGCCCAAGAGACCCAGTACGTC. It codes for CASSAGRAQETQYV.

The CDR3 DNA sequence: TGTGCCAGCAGGAAAGCGGGGACCTACGAGCAGTACGTC. The encoded protein is CASRKAGTYEQYV. The rearrangement joins TRBV2 to TRBJ2-7; TRBD2 matches at 7 bases. CDR3 size: 13 residues. J was trimmed by 2 bases and V by 6 bases; bases with no gene match: 4. The germline CDR1 and CDR2 sequences are SNHLY and FYNNEI.

The chain carries TRBV5-1 and TRBJ1-2, with 10 bases that match TRBD1. V lost 0 bases, J lost 7 bases, and 6 bases stayed unmatched. The CDR3 sequence is 15 residues long. Germline values: CDR1 SGHRS, CDR2 YFSETQ. This CDR3 is CASSLEGQGRAGYTF. For the CDR3, the DNA is TGCGCCAGCAGCTTGGAGGGACAGGGGAGGGCTGGCTACACCTTC.

The chain employs TRBV19 and TRBJ1-1; the D gene is possibly TRBD1 (5 bases). V was pared by 8 bases and J by 1 base, with 11 bases between. The length of the CDR3 is 13 residues. The germline CDR1 and CDR2 sequences are LNHDA and SQIVND (reference sequence). The CDR3 DNA sequence: TGTGCCAGTGGGACCTCAGGGAACACTGAAGCTTTCTTT. Its protein is CASGTSGNTEAFF. Using reference TRBV19 and TRBJ1-1 for the parts outside the CDR3, the full variable domain is DGGITQSPKYLFRKEGQNVTLSCEQNLNHDAMYWYRQDPGQGLRLIYYSQIVNDFQKGDIAEGYSVSREKKESFPLTVTSAQKNPTAFYLCASGTSGNTEAFFGQGTRLTVV.

The V gene is TRBV19, the J gene TRBJ1-1; 8 nucleotides align to TRBD1. V lost 5 bases, J lost 4 bases, and 3 bases stayed unmatched. CDR3 length equals 13 residues. Germline values: CDR1 LNHDA, CDR2 SQIVND (reference sequence). CDR3 loop: CASSEDRGTEAFF. CDR3 nucleotide sequence: TGTGCCAGTAGTGAAGACAGGGGCACTGAAGCTTTCTTT. Complete variable domain (other parts from reference TRBV19 and TRBJ1-1): DGGITQSPKYLFRKEGQNVTLSCEQNLNHDAMYWYRQDPGQGLRLIYYSQIVNDFQKGDIAEGYSVSREKKESFPLTVTSAQKNPTAFYLCASSEDRGTEAFFGQGTRLTVV.

This clonotype was recorded at least ten times. The chain links TRBV14 to TRBJ2-1, with 7 bases fitting TRBD2. Germline V CDR1 and CDR2: SGHDN, FVKESK. This CDR3 spans 12 amino acids. The V and J ends lost 11 bases and 4 bases, in that order; junction bases with no gene match: 5. This CDR3 is CASGGLYNEQFF. The CDR3 DNA follows: TGTGCCTCGGGGGGACTATACAATGAGCAGTTCTTC.

This clonotype came up a few times. CDR3 DNA sequence: TGCGCCAGCAGCCAAGAGAGGGGGCTGAATGAAAAACTGTTTTTT. Encoded protein: CASSQERGLNEKLFF. The chain links TRBV4-3 to TRBJ1-4, with 7 nucleotides matching TRBD1. The CDR3 is 15 amino acids. The V and J ends lost 0 bases and 5 bases, in that order; junction bases with no gene match: 3. Per germline, CDR1 LGHNA and CDR2 YSLEER.